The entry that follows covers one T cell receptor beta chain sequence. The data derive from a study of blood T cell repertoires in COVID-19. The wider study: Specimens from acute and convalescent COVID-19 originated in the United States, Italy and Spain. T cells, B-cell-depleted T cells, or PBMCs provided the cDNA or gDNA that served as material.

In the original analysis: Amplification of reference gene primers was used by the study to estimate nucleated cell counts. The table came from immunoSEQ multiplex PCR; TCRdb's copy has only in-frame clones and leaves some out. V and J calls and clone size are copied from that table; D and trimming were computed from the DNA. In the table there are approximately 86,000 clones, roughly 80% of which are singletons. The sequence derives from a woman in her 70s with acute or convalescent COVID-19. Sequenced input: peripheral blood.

This chain's CDR3 is CSVLGAEETQYF. CDR3 nucleotides: TGCAGCGTTCTAGGGGCGGAGGAGACCCAGTACTTC. V usage is TRBV29-1 and J usage is TRBJ2-5; tentatively, D is TRBD1 (5 bases). Between the trimmed V and J ends, which lost 5 bases and 5 bases, there was a span of 12 bases. This CDR3 comprises 12 residues. Germline loops: CDR1 SQVTM, CDR2 ANQGSEA.